The rows below give T cell receptor beta chains drawn from one sample of a study of control samples from healthy donors and cancer patients. The data were produced by immunoSEQ multiplex PCR, yet TCRdb's version contains in-frame clones alone and is incomplete. This sample yields about 7,400 clones, of which 82% are seen a single time; 28% belongs to the top ten. Sequenced sample: PBMCs. These TCRs come from a man in his sixties or seventies with lung cancer. Both conserved end residues are part of each CDR3. Fields, in order: clone size, V gene, D gene, J gene, CDR3 protein, CDR3 DNA. A D gene is named only where the DNA matches it firmly. Only part of the rows carry a size: once, few, many, or a class if the clone is expanded.

size: NA
V: TRBV19
D: TRBD2
J: TRBJ2-1
CDR3: CASSIGLAGVNEQFF
DNA: TGTGCCAGTAGTATCGGACTAGCGGGAGTGAATGAGCAGTTCTTC

size: NA
V: TRBV28
D: TRBD2
J: TRBJ2-5
CDR3: CASSLSTSGSETQYF
DNA: TGTGCCAGCAGTTTATCGACTAGCGGGAGCGAGACCCAGTACTTC

size: NA
V: TRBV21-1
D: NA
J: TRBJ2-3
CDR3: CASIKRREGSTDTQYF
DNA: TGTGCCAGCATCAAGCGGCGGGAGGGTAGCACAGATACGCAGTATTTT

size: few
V: TRBV5-5
D: TRBD1
J: TRBJ1-5
CDR3: CASSLDTGGNQPQHF
DNA: TGTGCCAGCAGCTTGGATACAGGGGGGAATCAGCCCCAGCATTTT

size: NA
V: TRBV2
D: TRBD2
J: TRBJ2-4
CDR3: CASHGGEHKNIQYF
DNA: TGTGCCTCGCACGGGGGGGAACACAAAAACATTCAGTACTTC

size: NA
V: TRBV6-5
D: NA
J: TRBJ2-6
CDR3: CASSSSWGANVLTF
DNA: TGTGCCAGCAGTAGTTCTTGGGGGGCCAACGTCCTGACTTTC

size: NA
V: TRBV19
D: TRBD1
J: TRBJ2-7
CDR3: CASSDRGTGHYEQYF
DNA: TGTGCCAGTAGTGACCGCGGGACAGGACATTACGAGCAGTACTTC

size: NA
V: TRBV7-9
D: NA
J: TRBJ2-7
CDR3: CASSSGTGTYEQYF
DNA: TGTGCCAGCAGCTCAGGGACGGGAACCTACGAGCAGTACTTC

size: NA
V: TRBV24-1
D: NA
J: TRBJ1-2
CDR3: CATSDATEINYGYTF
DNA: TGTGCCACCAGTGACGCGACAGAAATTAACTATGGCTACACCTTC

size: NA
V: TRBV7-2
D: TRBD1
J: TRBJ1-5
CDR3: CASSPTGGGNQPQHF
DNA: TGTGCCAGCAGCCCCACAGGGGGCGGCAATCAGCCCCAGCATTTT

size: NA
V: TRBV11-3
D: TRBD2
J: TRBJ2-3
CDR3: CASSLGGSGTDTQYF
DNA: TGTGCCAGCAGCTTAGGCGGGAGTGGCACAGATACGCAGTATTTT

size: NA
V: TRBV6-2/TRBV6-3
D: NA
J: TRBJ2-1
CDR3: CASSELLYNEQFF
DNA: TGTGCCAGCAGTGAGTTACTATACAATGAGCAGTTCTTC

size: NA
V: TRBV6-5
D: NA
J: TRBJ1-1
CDR3: CASTRSLMMNTEAFF
DNA: TGTGCCAGCACGAGGAGTCTTATGATGAACACTGAAGCTTTCTTT

size: once
V: TRBV9
D: NA
J: TRBJ1-1
CDR3: CASSVVRELTEAFF
DNA: TGTGCCAGCAGCGTAGTCAGGGAACTCACTGAAGCTTTCTTT

size: NA
V: TRBV5-6
D: TRBD2
J: TRBJ2-1
CDR3: CASSSPGGIKNEQFF
DNA: TGTGCCAGCAGCTCCCCGGGGGGGATAAAGAATGAGCAGTTCTTC

size: NA
V: TRBV10-3
D: NA
J: TRBJ1-3
CDR3: CAITLTDSGNTIYF
DNA: TGTGCCATCACTCTTACAGACTCTGGAAACACCATATATTTT

size: NA
V: TRBV27
D: NA
J: TRBJ2-7
CDR3: CASRGRNEQYF
DNA: TGTGCCAGCAGGGGGAGAAACGAGCAGTACTTC

size: NA
V: TRBV4-3
D: NA
J: TRBJ1-6
CDR3: CASSQDLAGGQRFSPLHF
DNA: TGCGCCAGCAGCCAAGATCTGGCCGGGGGGCAGAGATTCTCACCCCTCCACTTT

size: NA
V: TRBV9
D: NA
J: TRBJ2-1
CDR3: CASSAPGFPDEQFF
DNA: TGTGCCAGCAGCGCCCCTGGGTTTCCGGATGAGCAGTTCTTC

size: NA
V: TRBV7-9
D: TRBD2
J: TRBJ2-7
CDR3: CASSPPSGPTSYEQYF
DNA: TGTGCCAGCAGCCCGCCTAGCGGCCCTACTTCCTACGAGCAGTACTTC

size: NA
V: TRBV30
D: NA
J: TRBJ2-7
CDR3: CAWSVGTGVAEQYF
DNA: TGTGCCTGGAGTGTAGGTACAGGTGTAGCCGAGCAGTACTTC

size: few
V: TRBV30
D: NA
J: TRBJ1-5
CDR3: CAWSGGLGNQPQHF
DNA: TGTGCCTGGAGCGGGGGGCTGGGCAATCAGCCCCAGCATTTT

size: few
V: TRBV27
D: TRBD2
J: TRBJ2-1
CDR3: CASSSLFGTSGSLEQFF
DNA: TGTGCCAGCAGTTCGCTCTTCGGGACTAGCGGGTCTCTTGAGCAGTTCTTC

size: NA
V: TRBV7-2
D: TRBD1
J: TRBJ1-5
CDR3: CASSKDRDDQPQHF
DNA: TGTGCCAGCAGCAAGGACAGGGATGATCAGCCCCAGCATTTT